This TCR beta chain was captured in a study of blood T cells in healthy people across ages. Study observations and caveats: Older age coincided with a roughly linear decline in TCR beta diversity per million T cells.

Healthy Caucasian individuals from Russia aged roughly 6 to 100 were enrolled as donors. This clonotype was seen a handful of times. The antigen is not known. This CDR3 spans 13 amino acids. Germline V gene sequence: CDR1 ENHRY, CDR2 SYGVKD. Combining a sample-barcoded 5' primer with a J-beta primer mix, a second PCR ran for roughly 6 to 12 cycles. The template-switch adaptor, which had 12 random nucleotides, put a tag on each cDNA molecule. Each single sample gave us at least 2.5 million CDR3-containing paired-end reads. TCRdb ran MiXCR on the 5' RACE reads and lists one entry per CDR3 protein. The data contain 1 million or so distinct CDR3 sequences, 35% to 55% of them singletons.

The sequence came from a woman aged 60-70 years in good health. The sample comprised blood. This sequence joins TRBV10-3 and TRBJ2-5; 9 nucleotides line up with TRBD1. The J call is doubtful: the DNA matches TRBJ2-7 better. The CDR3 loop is CASRTGVGNEQYF. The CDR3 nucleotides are TGTGCCAGCCGGACAGGGGTGGGAAACGAGCAGTACTTC.